This TCR beta chain was found in a study of blood T cells in healthy people across ages. V lost 1 base to trimming and J lost 8 bases; unmatched junction nucleotides: 8. The CDR3 sequence is 17 residues long. Germline V lookup: CDR1 LGHNA, CDR2 YNFKEQ. Study-level findings and limits: Age brought a roughly linear fall in TCR beta diversity measured per million T cells. Using unsorted PBMCs precluded a conclusive naive versus antigen-experienced comparison.

Primers used in a second PCR of about 6 to 11 cycles were a sample-barcoded 5' primer and a J-beta primer mix. All samples gave at least 2.5 million CDR3-containing paired-end reads. MiXCR, run by TCRdb on the 5' RACE reads, gives a single entry per CDR3 protein. Altogether about 1.4 million distinct CDR3 sequences are present, around 55% being singletons, with the ten largest covering over 5.5%. To note about this clonotype: Its specificity is not known.

Sequenced material: blood. The V and J genes are TRBV4-2 and TRBJ1-4; 12 bases agree with TRBD1. The clonotype originates from a man aged 18 to 30 in good health. The CDR3 DNA is TGTGCCAGCAGCCAAGTGGGACCGGGACAGGGGGCAGAAAAACTGTTTTTT. This translates into CASSQVGPGQGAEKLFF.